This T cell receptor beta chain comes out of a study of Graves' ophthalmopathy and Graves' hyperthyroidism. Study findings and constraints: Discriminating ophthalmopathy from stable hyperthyroidism, a 13-signature model attained a sensitivity of over 85% and a specificity of approximately 81%.

V lost 6 bases and J lost 0; bases outside the gene matches: 11. The germline CDR1 and CDR2 sequences are PRHDT and FYEKMQ (reference sequence). The CDR3 consists of 18 residues. This clonotype was recorded many times. Its antigen is currently unknown. Amplification of TCR beta CDR3 regions used RNA transcripts. Amplification began with first-round RT-PCR using HTBI primers, then second-round multiplex PCR was performed. TCRdb fed the multiplex PCR reads into MiXCR, producing one record per CDR3 protein. The data contain over 500,000 distinct CDR3 sequences, about 20% of them singletons. This TCR was sampled from a woman between 18 and 29 years old with stable Graves' hyperthyroidism. Some clones in this sample may be carry-over from other donors' samples. The chain uses TRBV13 and TRBJ2-5, with TRBD2 identical over 12 bases. The sample taken for sequencing was peripheral blood. The CDR3 nucleotides read TGTGCCAGCAGGCGCACCCTTACTAGCGGGGGGTACCAAGAGACCCAGTACTTC. It is translated as CASRRTLTSGGYQETQYF.